Listed here are 2 T cell receptor beta chains from one sample, sequenced in a study of tumor-infiltrating lymphocytes in primary liver carcinoma. From about 530 ng total RNA, TCR beta cDNA was generated with a primer in the constant region. What produced the TCR beta libraries was three nested multiplex PCR rounds using slightly modified ARM-PCR. The first two PCR rounds, roughly 10 cycles each, used TRBV1-TRBV30 forward primers and a C-beta reverse primer. MiXCR, applied by TCRdb to the multiplex PCR reads, yields one record per CDR3 protein. The profile shows approximately 300,000 distinct CDR3 sequences, 65% of them singletons. Germline DNA was also extracted, and blood RNA was taken from unsorted whole blood. Sequencing was performed on peripheral blood. The source is a man in his forties with primary liver carcinoma and hepatitis B virus infection.

The V and J genes are TRBV20-1 and TRBJ2-5, with D perhaps matching TRBD1 or TRBD2 (6 bases each). The V gene's germline CDR1 is DFQATT and CDR2 SNEGSKA (reference sequence). Trimming shortened V by 5 bases and J by 5 bases, and 15 bases separated the two germline ends. CDR3 length: 13 amino acids. Here the CDR3 reads CSAGPGAGETQYF. As DNA, the CDR3 is TGCAGTGCTGGCCCGGGGGCTGGGGAGACCCAGTACTTC.

The rearrangement joins TRBV11-1 to TRBJ2-1; the D is unclear. V was trimmed by 7 bases and J by 0 bases, leaving 16 bases between them. Germline CDR1 and CDR2: SGHAT and FQDESV (reference sequence). The CDR3 length is 16 residues. In DNA form, the CDR3 reads TGTGCCAGCAATAAAATCGGTACTAACTCCTACAATGAGCAGTTCTTC. As protein: CASNKIGTNSYNEQFF.